This T cell receptor beta chain was captured in a study of blood T cells in healthy people across ages (dated by TCRdb to 2013 to 2016). About the investigation overall: In model experiments, template switching captured about one uniquely barcoded TCR beta cDNA molecule for every two T cells. Using deep sequencing normalized with unique cDNA molecular identifiers, the study measured how TCR beta repertoire diversity changes with age. Four age groups were formed from the donors: young (average about 16 years), middle-aged (around 39), aged (around 62) and long-lived (around 82). Donors of different ages were randomly distributed across sequencing lanes to avoid experimental bias. Using the same blood draw, the study looked at two additional independent replicas of 1 million unique cDNA reads for two donors, one aged 18 to 30 and the other aged 80 or older.

Study-wide findings and limitations: Compared with the aged group, the long-lived group had more naive CD4+ T cells, fewer expanded clones and increased TCR diversity, a pattern suggesting age selection. Because profiling used bulk unsorted PBMCs, naive and antigen-experienced compartments could not be compared conclusively. Estimates of total diversity based on one million sequenced T cells were regarded as lower bounds and as underestimates. Observed TCR beta diversity per million T cells fell roughly linearly with age, and a significant reduction was already apparent by age roughly 40. There was a strong correlation between observed TCR beta diversity and the percentage of naive T cells measured by flow cytometry. The CMV infection status of donors was not known, potentially confounding age-related changes in expanded clonotypes.

Systemically healthy Caucasian individuals from Russia, some 40 in total and aged about 6 to 95 years, were included as donors. Approximately 10 milliliters of peripheral blood were collected from each donor into EDTA-treated Vacutainer tubes. Ficoll-Paque density-gradient centrifugation was used to isolate PBMCs, with at least 7 million per sample. Total RNA was extracted from PBMCs with Trizol reagent, with at least 5 micrograms obtained per sample. Naive CD45RAhigh/CD27high T cell percentages were measured by flow cytometry on a PBMC aliquot from every donor. From the cysteine through the phenylalanine, the CDR3 covers 15 amino acids. CDR3 DNA is the only sequence kept; it has 45 bases, read in frame from the first base. Relative to germline, V is missing 6 bases and J is missing 0 bases, with 4 bases of the junction outside any gene match. The germline V gene provides CDR1 SNHLY and CDR2 FYNNEI.

Details on this clonotype: Its antigen target is currently unknown. No much larger clone exists at a distance of one base, and base qualities are not known.

To prepare the library, 5' RACE was applied. The data were produced on an Illumina HiSeq 2500. The second PCR ran for roughly 7 to 11 cycles and used a J-beta primer mix along with a sample-barcoded 5' primer. A template-switch 5' adaptor carrying 12 random nucleotides introduced a unique molecular identifier onto each TCR beta cDNA molecule. Each sample yielded at least 2.5 million CDR3-containing paired-end reads. All of the RNA was converted into first-strand cDNA using the Mint cDNA synthesis kit, with a TRBC-specific oligonucleotide serving as the primer. After uracil-DNA glycosylase treatment, a first 18-cycle PCR used universal primers M1SS and BC2_uni_R on all cDNA. The authors' analysis ran thus. For normalization, 1 million high-quality reads were randomly selected from each sample, with every read carrying a distinct molecular identifier. Reads sharing molecular identifiers were discarded rather than binned into consensus sequences. MiTCR, set to a Q25 quality threshold and the strictest error-elimination algorithm, was used for CDR3 identification, clonotype clustering and error correction. Lower-bound total TCR beta diversity was estimated with a nonparametric unseen species model using Euler transformation. TCRdb cleaned the public reads at Q25 with fastp, built clones with MiXCR and kept in-frame beta chains. Each CDR3 protein appears once, grouped with its most common genes and DNA. These V and J calls derive from TCRdb rather than the authors' analysis. The sample contains 600,000 to 650,000 distinct CDR3 sequences, around three fifths of them found a single time. Around 37% of the sample belongs to the ten largest clones.

The receptor chain draws on TRBV2 and TRBJ2-1, with 8 bases aligning to TRBD2. Sequencing input: blood. This TCR derives from a man between 60 and 75 years old in good health. In nucleotides, the sequence is TGTGCCAGCAGGAGTAGCGGGGACTCCTACAATGAGCAGTTCTTC. Translated, this is CASRSSGDSYNEQFF.